The next 8 T cell receptor beta chains were all read from a single sample in a study of blood T cell repertoires in COVID-19. This table comes from immunoSEQ multiplex PCR, and its TCRdb copy is limited to in-frame clones, with some not included. This table has roughly 440,000 clones, around 89% appearing once. Material for sequencing was peripheral blood. These receptors all stem from a woman in her 50s with COVID-19, enrolled during active disease.

The CDR3 is CASSPTGLAGGQAYEQYF. The CDR3 DNA follows: TGTGCCAGCAGCCCCACCGGACTAGCGGGGGGGCAGGCGTACGAGCAGTACTTC. This chain joins TRBV3-1 (or the pseudogene TRBV3-2) and TRBJ2-7; 15 nucleotides match TRBD2. The CDR3 consists of 18 residues. V lost 4 bases and J lost 4; bases outside the gene matches: 11. From germline, CDR1 is LGHDT and CDR2 YNNKEL (reference sequence).

V usage is TRBV24-1 and J usage is TRBJ1-5, with D perhaps matching TRBD1 (6 bases). The V and J ends lost 5 bases and 7 bases respectively, with 17 bases between them. CDR1 is KGHDR, CDR2 SFDVKD, per germline. The CDR3 is 15 amino acids. Here the CDR3 DNA reads TGTGCCACCAGTGGAGAAGGGGGATACGGCCAGCCCCAGCATTTT. Encoded protein: CATSGEGGYGQPQHF.

Concerning this clone itself: Other nucleotide sequences from this sample produce the same CDR3. The V and J genes are TRBV3-1 (or the pseudogene TRBV3-2) and TRBJ1-1; 9 bases map to TRBD1. Germline CDR1 is LGHDT and CDR2 is YNNKEL (reference sequence). The ends lost 4 bases at V and 3 bases at J; junction bases unmatched: 0. The CDR3 is 13 amino acids. The chain's CDR3 is CASSRQGDTEAFF. CDR3 sequence (DNA): TGTGCCAGCAGCCGACAGGGGGACACTGAAGCTTTCTTT.

This chain links TRBV27 with TRBJ1-2; D not certain. The CDR3 length is 15 residues. From germline, CDR1 is MNHEY and CDR2 SMNVEV (reference sequence). With 0 bases removed from V and 4 bases from J, the gap between germline ends came to 12 bases. The CDR3 sequence is CASSLSPQPVYGYTF. CDR3 bases: TGTGCCAGCAGTTTATCTCCACAGCCTGTCTATGGCTACACCTTC.

The gene calls are TRBV2 and TRBJ1-6; 7 bases match TRBD1. This CDR3 is 12 amino acids long. Germline V gene lookup returns CDR1 SNHLY and CDR2 FYNNEI. J gave up 12 bases and V 6 bases, and 5 bases lay outside the gene matches. The CDR3 DNA reads as TGTGCCAGCAGCCGCAGGGGGGTACCCCTCCACTTT. Protein sequence: CASSRRGVPLHF.

With respect to this clone: The sample has other DNA sequences that encode this CDR3 too. This chain connects TRBV5-5 to TRBJ1-1, with D unclear. Trimming stripped 0 bases from V and 2 bases from J, with 8 bases between. The CDR3 consists of 14 residues. Germline V lookup: CDR1 SGHKS, CDR2 YYEKEE (reference sequence). The CDR3 DNA reads TGTGCCAGCAGCTTGGGGCAGGCAAACACTGAAGCTTTCTTT. This gives the protein CASSLGQANTEAFF. Using reference TRBV5-5 and TRBJ1-1 for the parts outside the CDR3, the full variable domain is DAGVTQSPTHLIKTRGQQVTLRCSPISGHKSVSWYQQVLGQGPQFIFQYYEKEERGRGNFPDRFSARQFPNYSSELNVNALLLGDSALYLCASSLGQANTEAFFGQGTRLTVV.

J is TRBJ2-1 and V is TRBV20-1; D unclear. Trimming stripped 2 bases from V and 9 bases from J, with 8 bases between. CDR3 length: 11 residues. CDR1 is DFQATT, CDR2 SNEGSKA, per germline (reference sequence). CDR3 region: CSARKGVEQFF. CDR3 DNA: TGCAGTGCTAGAAAAGGAGTTGAGCAGTTCTTC.

CDR3 loop: CASSASGQGAFQPQHF. DNA of the CDR3: TGTGCCAGCAGCGCATCGGGACAGGGGGCATTTCAGCCCCAGCATTTT. The V gene is TRBV7-9, the J gene TRBJ1-5; 12 bases fit TRBD1. Unmatched junction bases numbered 8, after V lost 5 bases and J lost 6 bases. This CDR3 has 16 amino acids. CDR1 and CDR2 (germline): SEHNR, FQNEAQ (reference sequence).